A single sample gave rise to the 3 T cell receptor beta chains below, sequenced in a study of blood T cell repertoires in COVID-19. The repertoire was sequenced with immunoSEQ multiplex PCR; TCRdb's copy has only in-frame clones and lacks some. Seen here are about 42,000 clones, 60% to 85% observed once, and the top ten hold roughly 30%. Specimen: peripheral blood. The receptors shown here come from a woman of 80 years or more with acute or convalescent COVID-19.

The chain recombines TRBV7-9 with TRBJ1-6; 9 positions match TRBD1. CDR1 and CDR2 from the germline V gene are SEHNR and FQNEAQ (reference sequence). There are 16 residues in the CDR3. The V and J ends lost 4 bases and 1 base, in that order; junction bases with no gene match: 2. CDR3 region: CASSSDRGSYNSPLHF. For the CDR3, the DNA is TGTGCCAGCAGCTCCGACAGGGGGTCCTATAATTCACCCCTCCACTTT.

The V gene is TRBV29-1, the J gene TRBJ1-1; 8 bases fit TRBD1. J was trimmed by 5 bases and V by 6 bases; bases with no gene match: 8. CDR1 is SQVTM and CDR2 is ANQGSEA in the germline V gene. This CDR3 has 13 amino acids. The CDR3 sequence: CSVGRTGWTEAFF. In DNA form, the CDR3 reads TGCAGCGTCGGACGGACAGGGTGGACTGAAGCTTTCTTT.

The chain links TRBV5-8 to TRBJ1-1; weak D call: TRBD1 (5 bases). V lost 0 bases and J 5 bases, leaving 11 bases between the germline ends. Germline V gene lookup returns CDR1 SGHTS and CDR2 YDEGEE. The CDR3 extends over 14 amino acids. The CDR3: CASSLDGGGTEAFF. DNA of the CDR3: TGTGCCAGCAGCTTGGACGGGGGGGGGACTGAAGCTTTCTTT.